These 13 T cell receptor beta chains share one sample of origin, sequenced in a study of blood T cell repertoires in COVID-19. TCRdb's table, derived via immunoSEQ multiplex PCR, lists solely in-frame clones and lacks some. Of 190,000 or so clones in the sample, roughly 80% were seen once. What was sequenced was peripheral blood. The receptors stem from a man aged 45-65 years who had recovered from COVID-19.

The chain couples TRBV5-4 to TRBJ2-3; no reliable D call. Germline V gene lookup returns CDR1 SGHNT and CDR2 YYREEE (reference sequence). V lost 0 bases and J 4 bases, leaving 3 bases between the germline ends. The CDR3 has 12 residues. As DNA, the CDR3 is TGTGCCAGCAGCTTGGTCTCAGATACGCAGTATTTT. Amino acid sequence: CASSLVSDTQYF.

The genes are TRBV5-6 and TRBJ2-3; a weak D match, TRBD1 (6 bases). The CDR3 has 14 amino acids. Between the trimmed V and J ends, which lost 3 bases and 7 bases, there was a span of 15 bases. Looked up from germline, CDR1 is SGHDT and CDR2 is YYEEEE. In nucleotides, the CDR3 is TGTGCCAGCAGCTGGGAGACAGGTTGGAATACGCAGTATTTT. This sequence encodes CASSWETGWNTQYF.

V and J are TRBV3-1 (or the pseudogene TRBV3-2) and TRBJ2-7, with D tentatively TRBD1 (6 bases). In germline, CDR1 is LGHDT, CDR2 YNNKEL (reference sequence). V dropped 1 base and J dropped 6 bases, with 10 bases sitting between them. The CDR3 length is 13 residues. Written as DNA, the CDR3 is TGTGCCAGCAGCCAAGGGCAGGGGTTCGAGCAGTACTTC. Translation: CASSQGQGFEQYF.

CDR3 sequence (DNA): TGTGCCAGCAGCTCCCGAATCGATCCGGGACAAGGATTGGGCGAGCAGTACTTC. The encoded protein is CASSSRIDPGQGLGEQYF. This rearrangement joins TRBV7-8 to TRBJ2-7; D may be TRBD1 (6 bases). Trimming removed 4 bases at V and 6 bases at J, with 28 bases between. The germline gives CDR1 SGHVS, CDR2 FQNEAQ. This CDR3 is built from 18 residues.

CDR3 sequence reads: CASSAGQPRNYGYTF. The CDR3 DNA reads as TGTGCCAGCAGCGCGGGACAGCCAAGGAACTATGGCTACACCTTC. The chain combines TRBV5-4 with TRBJ1-2, with 7 bases fitting TRBD1. Germline V gene data show CDR1 as SGHNT and CDR2 as YYREEE (reference sequence). The CDR3 loop spans 15 amino acids. V gave up 4 bases and J gave up 2 bases; unmatched junction bases: 8.

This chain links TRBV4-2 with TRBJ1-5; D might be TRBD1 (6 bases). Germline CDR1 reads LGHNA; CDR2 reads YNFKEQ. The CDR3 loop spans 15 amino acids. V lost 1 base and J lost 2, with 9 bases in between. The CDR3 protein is CASSQVSGGNQPQHF. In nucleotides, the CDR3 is TGTGCCAGCAGCCAAGTTTCAGGGGGCAATCAGCCCCAGCATTTT.

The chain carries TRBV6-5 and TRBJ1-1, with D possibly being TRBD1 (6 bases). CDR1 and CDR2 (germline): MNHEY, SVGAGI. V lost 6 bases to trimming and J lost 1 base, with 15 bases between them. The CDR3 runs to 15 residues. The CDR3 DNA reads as TGTGCCAGCAGACACAGGGCTTCGGGGAACACTGAAGCTTTCTTT. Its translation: CASRHRASGNTEAFF.

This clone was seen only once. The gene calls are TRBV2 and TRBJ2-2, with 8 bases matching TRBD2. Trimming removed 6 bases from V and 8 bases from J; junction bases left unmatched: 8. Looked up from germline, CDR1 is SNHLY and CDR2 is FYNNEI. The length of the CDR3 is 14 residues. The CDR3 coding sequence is TGTGCCAGCAGAGAGACTAGCGAAGCGGGGGAGCTGTTTTTT. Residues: CASRETSEAGELFF. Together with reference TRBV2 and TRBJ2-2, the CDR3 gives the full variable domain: EPEVTQTPSHQVTQMGQEVILRCVPISNHLYFYWYRQILGQKVEFLVSFYNNEISEKSEIFDDQFSVERPDGSNFTLKIRSTKLEDSAMYFCASRETSEAGELFFGEGSRLTVL.

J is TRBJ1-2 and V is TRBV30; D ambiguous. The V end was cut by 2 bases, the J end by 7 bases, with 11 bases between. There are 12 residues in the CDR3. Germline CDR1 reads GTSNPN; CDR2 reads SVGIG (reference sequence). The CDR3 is CAWSRGQRGYTF. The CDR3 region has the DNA TGTGCCTGGAGTCGAGGGCAGCGTGGCTACACCTTC.

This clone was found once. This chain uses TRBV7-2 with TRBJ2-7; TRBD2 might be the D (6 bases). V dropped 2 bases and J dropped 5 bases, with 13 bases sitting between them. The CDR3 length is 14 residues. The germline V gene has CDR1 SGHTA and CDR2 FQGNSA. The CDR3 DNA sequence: TGTGCCAGCAGCTTACTAGCGCAAAATGACGAGCAGTACTTC. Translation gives CASSLLAQNDEQYF.

Here the CDR3 reads CASSPSLLQGTYAEQYF. Here the CDR3 DNA reads TGTGCCAGCTCACCATCTCTTCTCCAGGGGACCTACGCCGAGCAGTACTTC. The J gene is TRBJ2-7, the V gene TRBV18; D is perhaps TRBD1 (6 bases). The CDR3 is made up of 17 amino acids. Germline CDR1 is KGHSH and CDR2 is LQKENI. Trimming shortened V by 2 bases and J by 6 bases, and 23 bases separated the two germline ends.

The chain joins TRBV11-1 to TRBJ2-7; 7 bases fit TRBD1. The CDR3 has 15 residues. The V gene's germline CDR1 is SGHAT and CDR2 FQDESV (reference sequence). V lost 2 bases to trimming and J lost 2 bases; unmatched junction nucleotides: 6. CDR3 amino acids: CASSLFRGPAYEQYF. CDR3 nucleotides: TGTGCCAGCAGCTTATTTAGGGGGCCCGCCTACGAGCAGTACTTC.

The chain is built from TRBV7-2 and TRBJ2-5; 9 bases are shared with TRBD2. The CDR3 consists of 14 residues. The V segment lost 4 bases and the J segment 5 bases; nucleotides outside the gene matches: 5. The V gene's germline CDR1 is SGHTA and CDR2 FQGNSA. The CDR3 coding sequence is TGTGCCAGCAGCTCCAGCGGGGGGCCGGAGACCCAGTACTTC. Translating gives CASSSSGGPETQYF.